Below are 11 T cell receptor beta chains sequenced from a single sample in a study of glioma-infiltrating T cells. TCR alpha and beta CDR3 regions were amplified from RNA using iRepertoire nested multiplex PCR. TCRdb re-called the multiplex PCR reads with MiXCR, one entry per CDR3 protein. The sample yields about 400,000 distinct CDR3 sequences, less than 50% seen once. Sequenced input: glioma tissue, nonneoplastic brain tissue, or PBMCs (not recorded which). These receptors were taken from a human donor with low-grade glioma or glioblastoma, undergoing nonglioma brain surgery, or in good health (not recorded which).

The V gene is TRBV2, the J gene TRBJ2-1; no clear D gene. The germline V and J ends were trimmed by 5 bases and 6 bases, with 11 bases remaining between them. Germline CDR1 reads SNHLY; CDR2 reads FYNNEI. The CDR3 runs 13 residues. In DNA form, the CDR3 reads TGTGCCAGCAGTCCCTTCGAGACCAATGAGCAGTTCTTC. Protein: CASSPFETNEQFF.

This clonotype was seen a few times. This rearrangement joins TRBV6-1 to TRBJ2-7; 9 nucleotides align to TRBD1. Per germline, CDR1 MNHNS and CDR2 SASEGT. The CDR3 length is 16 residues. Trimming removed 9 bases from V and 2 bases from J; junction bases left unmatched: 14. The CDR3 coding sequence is TGTGCCAGTCTCGTGACAGGGGGGATTGGGACCTACGAGCAGTACTTC. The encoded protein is CASLVTGGIGTYEQYF.

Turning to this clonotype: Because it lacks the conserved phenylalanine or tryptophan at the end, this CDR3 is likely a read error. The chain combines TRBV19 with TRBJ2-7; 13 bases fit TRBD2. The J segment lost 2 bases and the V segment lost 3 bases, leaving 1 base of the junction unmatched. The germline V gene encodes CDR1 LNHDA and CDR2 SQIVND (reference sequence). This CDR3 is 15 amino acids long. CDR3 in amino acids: CASSIGLAGAYEQYL. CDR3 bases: TGTGCCAGTAGTATTGGACTAGCGGGAGCCTACGAGCAGTACCTC.

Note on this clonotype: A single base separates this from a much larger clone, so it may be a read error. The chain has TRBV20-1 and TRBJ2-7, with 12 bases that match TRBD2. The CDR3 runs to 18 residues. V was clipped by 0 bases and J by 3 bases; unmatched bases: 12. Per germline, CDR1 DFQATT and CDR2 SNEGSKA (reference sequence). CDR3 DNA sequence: TGCAGTGCTAGAGATAGGACTAGCGGGAAGGCCGGTATCTACGAGCAGTACTTC. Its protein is CSARDRTSGKAGIYEQYF.

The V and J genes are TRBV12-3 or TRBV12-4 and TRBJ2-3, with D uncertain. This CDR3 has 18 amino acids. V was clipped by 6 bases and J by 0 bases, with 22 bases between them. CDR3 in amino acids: CASRANRLTSGSTDTQYF. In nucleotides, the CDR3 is TGTGCCAGCAGGGCTAACCGATTGACATCTGGAAGCACAGATACGCAGTATTTT.

In DNA, the CDR3 is TGTGCCAGCTCACCGGGACAGGGGACCTACGAGCAGTACTTC. Translated: CASSPGQGTYEQYF. The genes are TRBV18 and TRBJ2-7; 10 nucleotides match TRBD1. The CDR3 runs 14 residues. Germline values: CDR1 KGHSH, CDR2 LQKENI. The V gene end was trimmed by 3 bases and the J gene end by 2 bases; junction bases not matched to a gene: 1.

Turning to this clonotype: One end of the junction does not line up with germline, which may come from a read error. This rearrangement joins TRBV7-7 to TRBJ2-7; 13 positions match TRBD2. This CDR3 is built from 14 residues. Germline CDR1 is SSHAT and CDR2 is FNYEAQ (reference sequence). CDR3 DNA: TGTGCTAGCAGCCGACTAGCGGGGGGCTCCGAGCGGTACTTC. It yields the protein CASSRLAGGSERYF.

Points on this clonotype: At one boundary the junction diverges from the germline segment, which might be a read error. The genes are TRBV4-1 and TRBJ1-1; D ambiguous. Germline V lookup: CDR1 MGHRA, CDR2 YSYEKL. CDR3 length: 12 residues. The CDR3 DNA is TGCGCCAGCAGCCAAGAAGCAGGACCCGCTGTATTT. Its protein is CASSQEAGPAVF.

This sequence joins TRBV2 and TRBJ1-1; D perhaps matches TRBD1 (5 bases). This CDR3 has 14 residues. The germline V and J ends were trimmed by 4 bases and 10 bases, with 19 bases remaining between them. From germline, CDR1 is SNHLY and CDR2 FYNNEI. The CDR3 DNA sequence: TGTGCCAGCAGTGTCCGGGACGCGGGGCTGTCAGCTTTCTTT. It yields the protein CASSVRDAGLSAFF. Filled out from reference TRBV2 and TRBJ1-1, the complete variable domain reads EPEVTQTPSHQVTQMGQEVILRCVPISNHLYFYWYRQILGQKVEFLVSFYNNEISEKSEIFDDQFSVERPDGSNFTLKIRSTKLEDSAMYFCASSVRDAGLSAFFGQGTRLTVV.

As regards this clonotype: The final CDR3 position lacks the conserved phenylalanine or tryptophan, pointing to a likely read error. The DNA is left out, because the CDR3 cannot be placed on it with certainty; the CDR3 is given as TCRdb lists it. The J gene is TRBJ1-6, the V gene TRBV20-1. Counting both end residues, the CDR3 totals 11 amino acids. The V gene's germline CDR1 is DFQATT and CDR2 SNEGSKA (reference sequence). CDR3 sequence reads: CSGSSGSPFHL.

CDR3 loop: CASSIDPAVNTEAFF. In nucleotides, the CDR3 is TGTGCCAGTAGTATAGATCCCGCAGTGAACACTGAAGCTTTCTTT. This chain uses TRBV19 with TRBJ1-1; D is unclear. The germline V gene encodes CDR1 LNHDA and CDR2 SQIVND (reference sequence). CDR3 length: 15 amino acids. V shed 0 bases and J shed 0 bases, with 8 bases lying between them. Full variable domain (missing parts from reference TRBV19 and TRBJ1-1): DGGITQSPKYLFRKEGQNVTLSCEQNLNHDAMYWYRQDPGQGLRLIYYSQIVNDFQKGDIAEGYSVSREKKESFPLTVTSAQKNPTAFYLCASSIDPAVNTEAFFGQGTRLTVV.